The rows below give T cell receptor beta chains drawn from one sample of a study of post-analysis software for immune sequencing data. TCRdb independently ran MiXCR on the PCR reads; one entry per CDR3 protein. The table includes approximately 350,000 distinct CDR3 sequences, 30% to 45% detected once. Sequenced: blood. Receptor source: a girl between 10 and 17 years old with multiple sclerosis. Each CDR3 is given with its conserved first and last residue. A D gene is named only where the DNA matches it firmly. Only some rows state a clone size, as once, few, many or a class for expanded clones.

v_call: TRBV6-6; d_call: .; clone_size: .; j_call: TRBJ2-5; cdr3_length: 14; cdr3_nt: TGTGCCAGCAGTTACGGGGCCACGGAAGAGACCCAGTACTTC; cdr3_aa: CASSYGATEETQYF
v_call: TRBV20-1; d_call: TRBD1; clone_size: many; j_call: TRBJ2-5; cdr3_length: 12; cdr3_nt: TGCAGTGCCAAGGGGGCCGAAGAGACCCAGTACTTC; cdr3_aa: CSAKGAEETQYF
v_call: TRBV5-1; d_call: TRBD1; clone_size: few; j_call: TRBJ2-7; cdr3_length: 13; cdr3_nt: TGCGCCAGCAGCTGGGACAGGGTCTACGAGCAGTACTTC; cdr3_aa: CASSWDRVYEQYF
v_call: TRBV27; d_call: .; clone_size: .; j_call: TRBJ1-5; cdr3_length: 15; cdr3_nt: TGTGCCAGCAGTCCCTACAGGAGTAGCAATCAGCCCCAGCATTTT; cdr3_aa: CASSPYRSSNQPQHF
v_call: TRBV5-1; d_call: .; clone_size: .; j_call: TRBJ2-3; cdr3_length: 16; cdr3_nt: TGCGCCAGCAGCTTGGATAAAGGGGAGTACACAGATACGCAGTATTTT; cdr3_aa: CASSLDKGEYTDTQYF
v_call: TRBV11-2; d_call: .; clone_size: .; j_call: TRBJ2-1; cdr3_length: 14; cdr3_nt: TGTGCCAGCAGCTTAGTTTCAGAATCGAATGAGCAGTTCTTC; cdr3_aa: CASSLVSESNEQFF
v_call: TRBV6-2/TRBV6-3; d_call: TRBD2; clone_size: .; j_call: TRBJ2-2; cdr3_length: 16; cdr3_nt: TGTGCCAGCAGTTACTCAGCGGGGGACCGTACCGGGGAGCTGTTTTTT; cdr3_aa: CASSYSAGDRTGELFF
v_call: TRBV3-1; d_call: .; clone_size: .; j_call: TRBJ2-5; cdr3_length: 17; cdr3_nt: TGTGCCAGCAGCCTGACCTCCGGGACGAGGATGCAAGAGACCCAGTACTTC; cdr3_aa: CASSLTSGTRMQETQYF
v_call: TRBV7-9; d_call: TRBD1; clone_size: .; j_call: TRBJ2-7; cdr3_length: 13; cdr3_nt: TGTGCCAGCAGCTTGGACAGGGATAACGAGCAGTACTTC; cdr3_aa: CASSLDRDNEQYF
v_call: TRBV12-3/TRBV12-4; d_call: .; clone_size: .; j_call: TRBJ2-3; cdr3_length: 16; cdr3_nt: TGTGCCAGCAGCCTGAGGGGGGCTATATACACAGATACGCAGTATTTT; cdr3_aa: CASSLRGAIYTDTQYF
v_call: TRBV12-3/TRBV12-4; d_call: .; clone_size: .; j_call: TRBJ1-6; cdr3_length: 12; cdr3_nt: TGTGCCAGCAGTCCGGGGGCTCCACCCCTCCACTTT; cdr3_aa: CASSPGAPPLHF
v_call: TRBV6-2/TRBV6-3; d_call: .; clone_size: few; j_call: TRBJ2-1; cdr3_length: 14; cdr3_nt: TGTGCCAGCAGTTACTCGTCAGTTTACAATGAGCAGTTCTTC; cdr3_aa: CASSYSSVYNEQFF
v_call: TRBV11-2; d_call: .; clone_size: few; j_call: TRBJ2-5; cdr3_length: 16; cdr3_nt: TGTGCCAGCAGCCCCCGTCGGCTCGGCGGACAAGAGACCCAGTACTTC; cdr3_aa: CASSPRRLGGQETQYF
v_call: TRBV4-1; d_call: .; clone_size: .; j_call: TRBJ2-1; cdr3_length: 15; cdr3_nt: TGCGCCAGCAGCCCCGAAGTACAGGGTGGAAATGAGCAGTTCTTC; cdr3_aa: CASSPEVQGGNEQFF
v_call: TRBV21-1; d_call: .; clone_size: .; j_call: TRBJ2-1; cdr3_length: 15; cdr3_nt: TGTGCCATCTCCCAAGGGGCTAGTCCCCACAATGAGCAGTTCTTC; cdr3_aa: CAISQGASPHNEQFF
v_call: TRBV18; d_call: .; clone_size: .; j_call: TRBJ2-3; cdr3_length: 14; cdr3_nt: TGTGCCAGCTCACCCCTCCCAAGCACAGATACGCAGTATTTT; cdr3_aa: CASSPLPSTDTQYF
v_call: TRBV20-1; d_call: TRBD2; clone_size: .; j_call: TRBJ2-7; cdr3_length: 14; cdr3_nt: TGCAGTGCACTAGCGGGGGGAGGGTCCTACGAGCAGTACTTC; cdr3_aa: CSALAGGGSYEQYF
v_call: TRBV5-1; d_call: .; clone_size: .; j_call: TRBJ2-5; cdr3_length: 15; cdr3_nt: TGCGCCAGCAGCTCCCGGGACCCCAGCCCGGGGGAGCAGTACTTC; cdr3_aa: CASSSRDPSPGEQYF
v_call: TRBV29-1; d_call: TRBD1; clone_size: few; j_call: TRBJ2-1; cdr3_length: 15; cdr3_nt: TGCAGCGTTGCCCCCGGGACAGCCTCCTACAATGAGCAGTTCTTC; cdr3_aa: CSVAPGTASYNEQFF
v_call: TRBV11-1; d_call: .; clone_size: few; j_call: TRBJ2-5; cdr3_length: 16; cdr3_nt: TGTGCCAGCAGCTTGGAGGAGGGGGCTTCAGGAGAGACCCAGTACTTC; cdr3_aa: CASSLEEGASGETQYF
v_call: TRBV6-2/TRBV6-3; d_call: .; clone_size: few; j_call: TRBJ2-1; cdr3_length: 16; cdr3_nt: TGTGCCAGCAGTTACCCTATCCGGGCCACGGGGCATGAGCAGTTCTTC; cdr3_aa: CASSYPIRATGHEQFF
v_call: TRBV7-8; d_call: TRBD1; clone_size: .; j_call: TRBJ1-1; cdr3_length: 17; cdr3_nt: TGTGCCAGCAGCCACGCGAGGGACAGCGCTATGAACACTGAAGCTTTCTTT; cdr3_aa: CASSHARDSAMNTEAFF